One and the same sample provided the 18 T cell receptor beta chains below, sequenced in a study of beta chain features in type 1 diabetes. The authors reverse transcribed all of the isolated RNA, so sequencing captured expressed TCRB transcripts. Sequencing used immunoSEQ multiplex PCR; TCRdb keeps in-frame clones, though not all of them. The sample has 300,000 to 400,000 clones, 8% seen once. The sequenced sample consisted of central memory CD4+ T cells from blood. These receptor sequences come from a woman under 30 in good health.

The chain recombines TRBV7-9 with TRBJ1-3, with 9 bases fitting TRBD1. The V gene's germline CDR1 is SEHNR and CDR2 FQNEAQ (reference sequence). CDR3 length equals 14 residues. The junction had 4 bases not matched to a gene; V was cut back by 4 bases and J by 6 bases. This chain's CDR3 is CASSSGTGLNTIYF. Here the CDR3 DNA reads TGTGCCAGCAGCTCCGGGACAGGGTTAAACACCATATATTTT.

This clone was seen a few times. The V gene is TRBV9, the J gene TRBJ1-2; a possible D gene is TRBD1 (6 bases). The CDR3 is made up of 14 amino acids. V lost 3 bases and J lost 6, with 15 bases in between. Germline V gene data show CDR1 as SGDLS and CDR2 as YYNGEE. CDR3 residues: CASSAPGQGHGYTF. The CDR3 region has the DNA TGTGCCAGCAGCGCACCGGGACAAGGGCATGGCTACACCTTC.

This clone was counted between two and nine times. The chain links TRBV5-4 to TRBJ2-6; a weak D match, TRBD1 (5 bases). The germline V and J ends were trimmed by 1 base and 4 bases, with 9 bases remaining between them. The CDR3 runs to 15 residues. Germline CDR1 SGHNT, CDR2 YYREEE (reference sequence). The chain's CDR3 is CASSLWGGGANVLTF. CDR3 DNA sequence: TGTGCCAGCAGCTTGTGGGGCGGAGGGGCCAACGTCCTGACTTTC.

V usage is TRBV18 and J usage is TRBJ2-5; D is uncertain. The germline V gene has CDR1 KGHSH and CDR2 LQKENI. The CDR3 extends over 13 amino acids. V was trimmed by 0 bases and J by 5 bases, leaving 7 bases between them. The CDR3 DNA is TGTGCCAGCTCACCACCTTGGTCCGAGACCCAGTACTTC. Amino acids: CASSPPWSETQYF.

This clone was seen more than once but under ten times. The V call is TRBV9, the J call TRBJ2-1; 11 positions agree with TRBD2. V gave up 4 bases and J gave up 7 bases; unmatched junction bases: 4. There are 14 residues in the CDR3. The germline V gene encodes CDR1 SGDLS and CDR2 YYNGEE. The CDR3 loop reads CASSTSGRKNEQFF. The CDR3 coding sequence is TGTGCCAGCAGCACTAGCGGGAGAAAGAATGAGCAGTTCTTC.

This CDR3 is CASNPNRGEKLFF. As DNA, the CDR3 is TGTGCCAGTAACCCCAACAGGGGTGAAAAACTGTTTTTT. J is TRBJ1-4 and V is TRBV19, with TRBD1 matching over 7 bases. J lost 7 bases, V lost 7 bases, and 6 bases had no gene match. This CDR3 comprises 13 residues. Germline V gives CDR1 LNHDA, CDR2 SQIVND (reference sequence).

The DNA of the CDR3 is TGCGCCAGCAGCTTGGTAGGGGGCGACACTGAAGCTTTCTTT. This codes for CASSLVGGDTEAFF. The V gene is TRBV5-1, the J gene TRBJ1-1; 7 positions match TRBD1. The CDR3 totals 14 residues. Germline loops: CDR1 SGHRS, CDR2 YFSETQ. V trimming: 0 bases; J trimming: 3 bases; junction bases outside the gene matches: 2.

The chain recombines TRBV11-2 with TRBJ2-3; 8 nucleotides match TRBD2. V dropped 3 bases and J dropped 11; count of bases not matched to a gene: 7. The germline gives CDR1 SGHAT, CDR2 FQNNGV. The CDR3 is 13 amino acids. The CDR3 coding sequence is TGTGCCAGCAGCTTGGCGGGACTAGATGAGCAGTATTTT. This encodes CASSLAGLDEQYF.

This clone came up a few times. The genes are TRBV4-3 and TRBJ2-7; the match to TRBD1 covers 8 bases. This CDR3 spans 16 amino acids. V shed 3 bases, J shed 4 bases, and the junction held 11 bases outside the gene matches. Per the germline V gene, CDR1 is LGHNA and CDR2 is YSLEER. The CDR3, as DNA: TGCGCCAGCAGCCACGGAGCCCGGGACAGGATTTACGAGCAGTACTTC. Its protein product is CASSHGARDRIYEQYF.

This clone has only a few counts. CDR3 sequence (DNA): TGTGCCAGCAGGGCGGGGTGGTCGAACACCGGGGAGCTGTTTTTT. As protein: CASRAGWSNTGELFF. The chain combines TRBV14 with TRBJ2-2, with D possibly TRBD2 on 6 matching bases. Deletions cut 6 bases from V and 0 bases from J, with 11 bases between. The CDR3 consists of 15 residues. Germline-derived CDR1 and CDR2 are SGHDN and FVKESK.

The V and J genes are TRBV28 and TRBJ1-5; 7 bases align to TRBD1. The CDR3 runs 17 residues. The J segment lost 6 bases and the V segment lost 5 bases, leaving 16 bases of the junction unmatched. Germline V gene lookup returns CDR1 MDHEN and CDR2 SYDVKM. The CDR3 region is CASSTKTFDRVGQPQHF. The DNA of the CDR3 is TGTGCCAGCAGTACCAAAACCTTTGACAGGGTGGGTCAGCCCCAGCATTTT.

The sample holds a few counts of this clone. This chain links TRBV18 with TRBJ1-5; 9 bases map to TRBD1. Germline V lookup: CDR1 KGHSH, CDR2 LQKENI. Germline trimming cut 6 bases from V and 7 bases from J; bases unmatched to any gene: 4. The CDR3 has 13 amino acids. The CDR3: CASSLDRGQPQHF. The CDR3 DNA sequence: TGTGCCAGCTCTCTAGACAGGGGGCAGCCCCAGCATTTT.

This clone has just a few counts. The genes are TRBV7-8 and TRBJ1-4; 8 nucleotides match TRBD1. Germline trimming cut 5 bases from V and 0 bases from J; bases unmatched to any gene: 8. The CDR3 extends over 17 amino acids. Germline-derived CDR1 and CDR2 are SGHVS and FQNEAQ. CDR3 amino acids: CASSPDRGQTTNEKLFF. CDR3 coding DNA: TGTGCCAGCAGCCCAGACAGGGGCCAAACAACTAATGAAAAACTGTTTTTT.

This clone was seen a few times. J is TRBJ2-7 and V is TRBV29-1; D gene uncertain. CDR1 is SQVTM, CDR2 ANQGSEA, per germline. The CDR3 is 12 residues long. The germline V and J ends were trimmed by 1 base and 5 bases, with 9 bases remaining between them. In DNA form, the CDR3 reads TGCAGCGTTGAAGGGCTAGGTAACGAGCAGTACTTC. This sequence encodes CSVEGLGNEQYF.

The chain uses TRBV6-5 and TRBJ2-7; 7 bases are a match to TRBD1. Germline CDR1 reads MNHEY; CDR2 reads SVGAGI. The V segment lost 8 bases and the J segment 0 bases; nucleotides outside the gene matches: 1. CDR3 length: 12 amino acids. For the CDR3, the DNA is TGTGCCAGCTGGGACAGCTCCTACGAGCAGTACTTC. It yields the protein CASWDSSYEQYF.

This clone was counted a few times. The chain couples TRBV7-9 to TRBJ1-5, with D possibly being TRBD1 (6 bases). V was clipped by 10 bases and J by 0 bases, with 13 bases between them. The CDR3 is made up of 14 amino acids. Germline-derived CDR1 and CDR2 are SEHNR and FQNEAQ (reference sequence). CDR3 amino acids: CATQGGNSNQPQHF. In DNA form, the CDR3 reads TGTGCCACTCAAGGGGGTAATAGCAATCAGCCCCAGCATTTT.

The CDR3 DNA reads TGTGCCAGCTCACCGGACAGGGTAGGAGCTTTCTTT. The encoded protein is CASSPDRVGAFF. The chain has TRBV18 and TRBJ1-1; 8 bases are a match to TRBD1. Germline lookup yields CDR1 KGHSH and CDR2 LQKENI. The CDR3 sequence is 12 residues long. V shed 3 bases, J shed 10 bases, and the junction held 4 bases outside the gene matches.

The chain joins TRBV11-1 to TRBJ2-5; 9 bases align to TRBD2. After removal of 2 bases from V and 4 bases from J, the junction contained 5 bases not matched to a gene. Per germline, CDR1 SGHAT and CDR2 FQDESV (reference sequence). CDR3 size: 15 residues. The DNA of the CDR3 is TGTGCCAGCAGCTTACGAACTAGCGGGCCAGAGACCCAGTACTTC. Its protein product is CASSLRTSGPETQYF.